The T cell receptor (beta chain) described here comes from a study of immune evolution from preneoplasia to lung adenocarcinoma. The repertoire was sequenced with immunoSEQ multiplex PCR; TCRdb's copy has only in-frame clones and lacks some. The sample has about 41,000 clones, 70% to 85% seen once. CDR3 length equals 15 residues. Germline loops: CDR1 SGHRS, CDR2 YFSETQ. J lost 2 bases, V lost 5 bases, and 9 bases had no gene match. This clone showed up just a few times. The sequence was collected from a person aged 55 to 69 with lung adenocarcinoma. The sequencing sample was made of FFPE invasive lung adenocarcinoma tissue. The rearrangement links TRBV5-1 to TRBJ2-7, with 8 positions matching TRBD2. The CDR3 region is CASRVAGGYTYEQYF. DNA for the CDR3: TGCGCCAGCAGAGTGGCGGGAGGCTACACCTACGAGCAGTACTTC.